This TCR beta chain was obtained from a study of cytomegalovirus exposure and HLA in healthy donors. The germline CDR1 and CDR2 sequences are SGHNT and YYREEE (reference sequence). The ends were cut back, 2 bases at V and 6 bases at J, with 11 bases in the middle. There are 13 residues in the CDR3. A multiplex PCR was run with 60 Vbeta primers and 13 Jbeta primers. Repertoires were generated with immunoSEQ multiplex PCR, while TCRdb's copy carries only in-frame clones and drops some. This table holds 120,000 to 150,000 clones, roughly 80% found once. What was sequenced was PBMCs. The chain joins TRBV5-4 to TRBJ1-2, with unresolved D. The TCR originated in a man between 40 and 49 years old in good health and CMV-seropositive. CDR3 in amino acids: CASSLIDYDGYTF. The CDR3 bases are TGTGCCAGCAGCTTAATTGACTATGATGGCTACACCTTC.